Sequencing of this T cell receptor (beta chain) was carried out in a study of T cell responses to AZD1222 COVID-19 vaccine. This table comes from immunoSEQ multiplex PCR, and its TCRdb copy is limited to in-frame clones, with some not included. This repertoire shows roughly 120,000 clones, about 93% found once; its top ten account for around 5.1%. In the case of this clone: Antigen: not known.

Doses given second, at about 4 or about 12 weeks, were pooled. Study-level results: Dominant CD4 TCR responses targeted spike regions 160-218 and 743-854. Baseline testing showed seropositivity in only six or seven AZD1222 recipients. A reported finding is that nearly half of spike-specific TCRs target unmutated variant regions.

Sequences were derived from peripheral blood, sampled 28 days after the second AZD1222 dose. This receptor was taken from an adult who received the AZD1222 COVID-19 vaccine.

CDR3 sequence (DNA): TGTGCCAGCAGCTTAGGACTAAGTCGGGAGACCCAGTACTTC. Its translation: CASSLGLSRETQYF. The V call is TRBV7-9, the J call TRBJ2-5; possible D gene TRBD2, 5 bases. This CDR3 comprises 14 residues. Germline V gene lookup returns CDR1 SEHNR and CDR2 FQNEAQ (reference sequence). Trimming stripped 1 base from V and 5 bases from J, with 11 bases between.